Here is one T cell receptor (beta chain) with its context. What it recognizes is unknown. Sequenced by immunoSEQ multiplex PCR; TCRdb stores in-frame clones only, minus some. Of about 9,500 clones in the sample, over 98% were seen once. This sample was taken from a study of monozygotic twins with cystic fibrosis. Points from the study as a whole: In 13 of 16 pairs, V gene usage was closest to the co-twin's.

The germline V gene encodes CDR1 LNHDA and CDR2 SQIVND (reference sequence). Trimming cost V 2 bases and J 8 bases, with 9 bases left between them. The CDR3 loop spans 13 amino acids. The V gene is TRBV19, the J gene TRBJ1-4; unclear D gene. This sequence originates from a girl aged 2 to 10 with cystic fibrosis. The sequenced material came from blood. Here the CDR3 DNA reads TGTGCCAGTAGTATACCGGGAGGGGAAAAACTGTTTTTT. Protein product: CASSIPGGEKLFF.